This paragraph reports one T cell receptor beta chain. The data belong to a study of cytomegalovirus exposure and HLA in healthy donors. Germline V CDR1 and CDR2: SGDLS, YYNGEE. The CDR3 is 13 amino acids. V was cut by 3 bases and J by 4 bases, with 10 bases left in between. It was with 60 Vbeta and 13 Jbeta primers that the PCR ran. The table came from immunoSEQ multiplex PCR; TCRdb's copy has only in-frame clones and leaves some out. This sample carries over 150,000 clones, about four fifths of them seen once, and the ten largest clones take about 5%. The J gene is TRBJ1-2, the V gene TRBV9; D call uncertain. The sequence derives from a man aged 25 to 40 in good health and CMV-seropositive. The sequenced material came from PBMCs. The CDR3 region is CASSGGKSYGYTF. In DNA form, the CDR3 reads TGTGCCAGCAGCGGAGGGAAGAGCTATGGCTACACCTTC.